This T cell receptor (beta chain) was sequenced in a study of blood T cell repertoires in COVID-19. Study-wide background: Samples taken during acute and convalescent COVID-19 were collected in the United States, Italy and Spain. From T cells, B-cell-depleted T cells, or PBMCs came the material, which was cDNA or gDNA.

Germline V gene data show CDR1 as SGHNT and CDR2 as YYREEE (reference sequence). The CDR3 totals 14 residues. Trimming pared 2 bases from V and 2 bases from J, leaving 8 bases between. As handled by the study authors: Amplification with reference gene primers provided the estimates of nucleated cell counts. The assay was immunoSEQ multiplex PCR, and TCRdb's table has in-frame clones only and misses some. D and trimming were read from the DNA, whereas the V and J calls and clone size are those reported in that table. The repertoire includes approximately 220,000 clones, approximately 86% of them detected once, and 3% sits in the top ten.

The receptor's source is a man in his fifties or sixties with acute or convalescent COVID-19. The chain carries TRBV5-4 and TRBJ1-3, with a weak D call TRBD1 (5 bases). Sequencing was carried out using peripheral blood. Here the CDR3 DNA reads TGTGCCAGCAGCTTCCGGGGGGCTGGAAACACCATATATTTT. Protein: CASSFRGAGNTIYF.